This TCR beta chain comes out of a study of Graves' ophthalmopathy and Graves' hyperthyroidism. Study as a whole: Peripheral blood collection took place at initial diagnosis, before any treatment. Study results and caveats: Also, most clonotypes expanded in the thyroid above 0.001 frequency appeared in blood.

Hyperthyroidism patients were newly diagnosed, under 2 months' duration, aged 18 to 65. In its sample, this clonotype was seen many times. What it binds is not known. This CDR3 is built from 15 residues. Looked up from germline, CDR1 is MDHEN and CDR2 is SYDVKM. Trimming pared 0 bases from V and 2 bases from J, leaving 11 bases between. Scientists amplified the TCR beta CDR3 regions from RNA transcripts. The library came from an HTBI-primed first-round RT-PCR and a second-round multiplex PCR. A single record per CDR3 protein comes from TCRdb applying MiXCR to the multiplex PCR reads. The sample holds over 500,000 distinct CDR3 sequences, about 20% seen once.

This TCR was sampled from a woman between 18 and 30 years old with stable Graves' hyperthyroidism. Some clones in this sample may be carry-over from other donors' samples. The chain is built from TRBV28 and TRBJ2-7; perhaps TRBD1 as D (5 bases). Sample: peripheral blood. The CDR3 DNA reads as TGTGCCAGCAGTTTATGGGGCAGGGTAACCTACGAGCAGTACTTC. This encodes CASSLWGRVTYEQYF.